A selection of T cell receptor beta chains follows, all from one sample in a study of cytomegalovirus exposure and HLA in healthy donors. The assay was immunoSEQ multiplex PCR, and TCRdb's table has in-frame clones only and misses some. This table holds about 190,000 clones, 80% to 85% found once. The sequenced material came from PBMCs. The source of these receptors is a woman between 18 and 30 years old in good health and CMV-seropositive. Both conserved end residues are part of each CDR3. A D gene is named only where the DNA matches it firmly. Expanded clones are given a class, and other clones once, few, many or no size at all.

clone size,J gene,D gene,V gene,CDR3 protein,CDR3 DNA
NA,TRBJ2-2,TRBD2,TRBV4-2,CASSQEILTSGGAGGELFF,TGTGCCAGCAGCCAAGAAATCCTCACTAGCGGGGGGGCAGGCGGGGAGCTGTTTTTT
NA,TRBJ1-2,TRBD1,TRBV5-1,CASSSPSGTGDYGYTF,TGCGCCAGCAGCTCCCCCTCAGGGACAGGGGATTATGGCTACACCTTC
NA,TRBJ2-3,NA,TRBV9,CASSVGGVLDTQYF,TGTGCCAGCAGCGTAGGAGGAGTTCTTGATACGCAGTATTTT
NA,TRBJ1-2,NA,TRBV14,CASSKASPPWGYTF,TGTGCCAGCAGCAAAGCTAGTCCTCCGTGGGGCTACACCTTC
few,TRBJ1-2,NA,TRBV6-1,CASSEAGGAIYGYTF,TGTGCCAGCAGTGAAGCTGGGGGGGCCATCTATGGCTACACCTTC
NA,TRBJ2-7,NA,TRBV7-2,CASSPGAYEQYF,TGTGCCAGCAGCCCCGGGGCCTACGAGCAGTACTTC
NA,TRBJ2-3,NA,TRBV9,CASSGYQGDTQYF,TGTGCCAGCAGCGGCTACCAGGGGGATACGCAGTATTTT
NA,TRBJ1-1,NA,TRBV5-1,CASSLDFRGSMTEAFF,TGCGCCAGCAGCTTGGATTTCCGGGGTTCAATGACTGAAGCTTTCTTT
NA,TRBJ2-3,NA,TRBV28,CASSSGQTSTDTQYF,TGTGCCAGCAGCAGCGGACAGACTAGCACAGATACGCAGTATTTT
NA,TRBJ2-2,NA,TRBV2,CASRREGANTGELFF,TGTGCCAGCAGGAGGGAGGGGGCGAACACCGGGGAGCTGTTTTTT
NA,TRBJ2-1,TRBD2,TRBV27,CASGLAGLLQFF,TGTGCCAGCGGTCTAGCGGGGTTATTGCAGTTCTTC